This section outlines one T cell receptor (beta chain) sequence together with its context. Its antigen is still unknown. This record belongs to a study of early T cells in non-severe SARS-CoV-2 infection. Study overall: Bulk RNA isolated from unsorted whole blood underwent sequencing; chains were not paired. Study-level results: The study's VDJdb matching favored anti-spike CD8 responses and missed private and CD4 specificities.

cDNA molecules, individually, were tagged with unique molecular identifiers. TCRdb called the 5' RACE reads again in MiXCR, with one record for every CDR3 protein. This sample has 85,000 to 90,000 distinct CDR3 sequences, with 12% to 15% found just once. CDR3 size: 12 residues. Trimming removed 0 bases from V and 7 bases from J, with 4 bases in between. CDR1 is LGHDT and CDR2 is YNNKEL in the germline V gene (reference sequence). The chain links TRBV3-1 to TRBJ2-4, with no clear D. The TCR comes from an adult who was a healthcare worker with PCR-confirmed SARS-CoV-2 infection or an uninfected control (not recorded which). The sequenced sample was whole blood. CDR3 sequence reads: CASSQEPNIQYF. In nucleotides, the CDR3 is TGTGCCAGCAGCCAAGAACCGAACATTCAGTACTTC. The full variable domain, in which reference TRBV3-1 and TRBJ2-4 provide the parts outside the CDR3, is DTAVSQTPKYLVTQMGNDKSIKCEQNLGHDTMYWYKQDSKKFLKIMFSYNNKELIINETVPNRFSPKSPDKAHLNLHINSLELGDSAVYFCASSQEPNIQYFGAGTRLSVL.